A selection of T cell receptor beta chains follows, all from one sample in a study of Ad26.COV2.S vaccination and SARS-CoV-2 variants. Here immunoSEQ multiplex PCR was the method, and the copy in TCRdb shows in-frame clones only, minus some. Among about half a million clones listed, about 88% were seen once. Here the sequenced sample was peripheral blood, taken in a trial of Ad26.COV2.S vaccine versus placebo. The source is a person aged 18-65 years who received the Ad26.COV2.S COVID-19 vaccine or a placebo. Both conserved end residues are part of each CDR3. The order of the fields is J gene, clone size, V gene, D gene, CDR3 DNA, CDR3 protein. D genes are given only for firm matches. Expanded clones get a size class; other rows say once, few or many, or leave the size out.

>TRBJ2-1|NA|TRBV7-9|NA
TGTGCCAGCAGCTTAGGCTCGTACAATGAGCAGTTCTTC
CASSLGSYNEQFF
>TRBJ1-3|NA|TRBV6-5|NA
TGTGCCAGCAGTTACTCTGAGTCTGCCGGAAACACCATATATTTT
CASSYSESAGNTIYF
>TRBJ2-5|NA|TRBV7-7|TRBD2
TGTGCTAGCAGCTTAGGTGGTAGCGGGAGAGTCGAGACCCAGTACTTC
CASSLGGSGRVETQYF
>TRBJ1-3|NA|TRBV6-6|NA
TGTGCCAGCAGTTACTCTGGAAACACCATATATTTT
CASSYSGNTIYF
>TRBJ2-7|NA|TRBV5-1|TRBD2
TGCGCCAGCAGCTTTGGGGTAGGGCTAGCGGCCAGCTCCTACGAGCAGTACTTC
CASSFGVGLAASSYEQYF
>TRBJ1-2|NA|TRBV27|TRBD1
TGTGCCAGCAGTTTCACGGACAGGGAGGCGCCTTATGGCTACACCTTC
CASSFTDREAPYGYTF
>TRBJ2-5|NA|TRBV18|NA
TGTGCCAGCTCACCAAGGACAGAGATGGGTCCGGGGACCCAGTACTTC
CASSPRTEMGPGTQYF
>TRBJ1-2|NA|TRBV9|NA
TGTGCCAGCAGCCAGGAGAGCCAGGGCTATGGCTACACCTTC
CASSQESQGYGYTF
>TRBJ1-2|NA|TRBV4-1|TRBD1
TGCGCCAGCAGCCAAGACAGGGGGCGGGCCTATGGCTACACCTTC
CASSQDRGRAYGYTF
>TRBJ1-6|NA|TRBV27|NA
TGTGCCAGCAGTTATCACAGGGATAATTCACCCCTCCACTTT
CASSYHRDNSPLHF
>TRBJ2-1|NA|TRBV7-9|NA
TGTGTATCCGATGAGCAGTTCTTC
CVSDEQFF
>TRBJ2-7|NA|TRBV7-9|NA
TGTGCCAGCAGCTTAGGGACGGGGGGCCACGAGCAGTACTTC
CASSLGTGGHEQYF
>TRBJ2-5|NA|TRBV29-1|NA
TGCAGCGCCCGCCGGACGCAAGAGACCCAGTACTTC
CSARRTQETQYF
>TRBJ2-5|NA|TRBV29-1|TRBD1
TGCAGCGTTGAAAGCCCGACAGGGGGCGAAGAGACCCAGTACTTC
CSVESPTGGEETQYF
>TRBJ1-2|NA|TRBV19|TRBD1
TGTGCCAGTAGCCGGACAGGGAGGGGCTATGGCTACACCTTC
CASSRTGRGYGYTF
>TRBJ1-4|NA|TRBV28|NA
TGTGCCAGCAGTCCTCTGGGGGGGCAGGGTAGTGAAAAACTGTTTTTT
CASSPLGGQGSEKLFF
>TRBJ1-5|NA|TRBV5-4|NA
TGTGCCAGCAGCTTACAGGGCCCGGGCCAGCCCCAGCATTTT
CASSLQGPGQPQHF
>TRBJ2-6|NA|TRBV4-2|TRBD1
TGTGCCAGCAGCCAAGAGAGGACAGGGGGCGGTGGGGCCAACGTCCTGACTTTC
CASSQERTGGGGANVLTF
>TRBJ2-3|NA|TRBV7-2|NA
TGTGCCAGCAGCTTAGTTGGCACGTCCACAGATACGCAGTATTTT
CASSLVGTSTDTQYF
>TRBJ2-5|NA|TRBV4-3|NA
TGCGCCAGCAGCCAAGCTCTAGCCCAAGAGACCCAGTACTTC
CASSQALAQETQYF
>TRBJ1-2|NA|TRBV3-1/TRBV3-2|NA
TGTGCCAGCAGCCAAGAAAGGGACATCGTCTATGGCTACACCTTC
CASSQERDIVYGYTF
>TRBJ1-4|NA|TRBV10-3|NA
TGTGCCATCAGTGAGTCGGGCGTCCCTAATGAAAAACTGTTTTTT
CAISESGVPNEKLFF
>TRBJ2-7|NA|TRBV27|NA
TGTGCCAGCAGTTCGGGGACACCTCAGTACGAGCAGTACTTC
CASSSGTPQYEQYF
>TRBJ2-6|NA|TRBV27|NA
TGTGCCAGCAGTTTTTTCAGTGGCTGGCCTGGGGCCAACGTCCTGACTTTC
CASSFFSGWPGANVLTF
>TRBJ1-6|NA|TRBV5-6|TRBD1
TGTGCCAGCAGCAACAGGGGGAATGGGAATTCACCCCTCCACTTT
CASSNRGNGNSPLHF
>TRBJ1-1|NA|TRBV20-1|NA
TGCAGTGGGGCGGAGGCTTTCTTT
CSGAEAFF
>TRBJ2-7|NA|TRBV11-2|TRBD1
TGTGCCAGCAGCTTTCGGGACAGGGTCTACGAGCAGTACTTC
CASSFRDRVYEQYF
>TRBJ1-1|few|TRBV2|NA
TGTGCCAGCGACAGGCCGAGTAGGAACACTGAAGCTTTCTTT
CASDRPSRNTEAFF
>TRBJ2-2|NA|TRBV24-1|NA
TGTGCCACCATCGTTACCGGGGAGCTGTTTTTT
CATIVTGELFF
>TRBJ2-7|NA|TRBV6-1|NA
TGTGCCAGCAGTGAATACCCCTCAGGGAAATGGGACGAGCAGTACTTC
CASSEYPSGKWDEQYF
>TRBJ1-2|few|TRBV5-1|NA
TGCGCCAGCGCTTTCACAGGGAGCTATGGCTACACCTTC
CASAFTGSYGYTF
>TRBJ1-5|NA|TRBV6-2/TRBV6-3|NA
TGTGCCAGCAGCCACGAGGGCACCGGCAATCAGCCCCAGCATTTT
CASSHEGTGNQPQHF
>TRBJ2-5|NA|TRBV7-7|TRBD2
TGTGCTAGCAGTCTCGGGGGGTACCAAGAGACCCAGTACTTC
CASSLGGYQETQYF
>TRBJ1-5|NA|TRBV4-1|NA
TGCGCCAGCAGCCAAGGGATTATGGGAGGGGCTCATCAGCCCCAGCATTTT
CASSQGIMGGAHQPQHF
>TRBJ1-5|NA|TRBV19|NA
TGTGCCAGTAGGAGAAATGTGGGGGCGGGCAATCAGCCCCAGCATTTT
CASRRNVGAGNQPQHF
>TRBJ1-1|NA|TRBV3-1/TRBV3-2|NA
TGTGCCAGCAGCCAAGGCCTACGGACCTCGAACACTGAAGCTTTCTTT
CASSQGLRTSNTEAFF